This T cell receptor (beta chain) comes out of a study of T-cell memory formation after mild COVID-19. Using constant-segment primers, 5'RACE produced TCR alpha and TCR beta cDNA libraries carrying sample barcodes and UMIs. MiXCR, applied by TCRdb to the 5' RACE reads, yields one record per CDR3 protein. The top ten clones hold approximately 23% of a sample with about 310,000 distinct CDR3 sequences, approximately 16% of them seen once. This clonotype originated in a man aged 18-30 years who had mild COVID-19 (a few samples of this study predate the infection). Cell type and time point are not known. Sequencing was performed on PBMCs or a T cell subset sorted from them (not recorded which).

The CDR3 protein is CASSGRGPTNTGELFF. The DNA for the CDR3 is TGTGCCAGCAGCGGACGGGGACCAACGAACACCGGGGAGCTGTTTTTT. The chain couples TRBV7-9 to TRBJ2-2, with D perhaps assigned TRBD1 or TRBD2 (5 bases each). V was pared by 5 bases and J by 0 bases, with 13 bases between. The germline V gene has CDR1 SEHNR and CDR2 FQNEAQ (reference sequence). The length of the CDR3 is 16 residues.